This T cell receptor beta chain is from a study of T cell responses to AZD1222 COVID-19 vaccine. Study-wide context: Pooling was applied to second doses at about 4 or about 12 weeks. Study outcomes and limitations: Increased Spike-specific TCR breadth and depth were observed after two AZD1222 doses.

Sequenced by immunoSEQ multiplex PCR; TCRdb stores in-frame clones only, minus some. The sample has approximately 80,000 clones; around 90% are singletons. Germline V gives CDR1 SNHLY, CDR2 FYNNEI. Trimming cost V 3 bases and J 12 bases; bases outside gene matches: 6. The CDR3 has 13 residues. Regarding this clone: Antigen specificity is unknown.

The sequence was collected from an adult in good health. Sequenced here: peripheral blood, sampled on day 0 of AZD1222 vaccination. The chain recombines TRBV2 with TRBJ1-4; 8 bases match TRBD1. The CDR3 loop is CASSDGTGAQLFF. CDR3 bases: TGTGCCAGCAGTGATGGGACAGGAGCTCAACTGTTTTTT.